The T cell receptor beta chain described here comes from a study of T-cell reconstitution after alpha-beta-depleted transplantation in children. Library preparation (for TCRbeta) was performed with unique molecular identifiers. TCRdb recomputed calls from the PCR reads with MiXCR, one row per CDR3 protein. The sample contains some 280,000 distinct CDR3 sequences, around 9.6% of which appear only once. In its sample, this clonotype was seen a few times. The CDR3 contains 14 residues. Germline V gene data show CDR1 as SQVTM and CDR2 as ANQGSEA. Trimming took 2 bases from V and 6 from J; bases not matched to a gene: 6.

The starting material was PBMCs from the stem cell graft donor, obtained from the stem cell graft. The origin of this receptor is a human donor who donated a stem cell graft to a child with SCID. This chain links TRBV29-1 with TRBJ2-2; 7 bases agree with TRBD1. The CDR3, as DNA: TGCAGCGTTGAATCCTCGACAGGGCCCGGGGAGCTGTTTTTT. This translates into CSVESSTGPGELFF.